This T cell receptor beta chain was documented in a study of cytomegalovirus exposure and HLA in healthy donors. Study information: For the approximately 360 genotyped donors, approximately 83% fell within the Caucasian-associated ancestry cluster.

Points from the study as a whole: Rarity held for most TCR sequences, but there were some public TCRs that occurred in many donors.

Regarding this clone: The antigen remains undetermined.

The PCR made use of 60 Vbeta and 13 Jbeta primers. Only in-frame clones appear in the TCRdb table, and some are missing; sequencing was by immunoSEQ multiplex PCR. The table lists under 80,000 clones, over 70% of them singletons. Per the germline V gene, CDR1 is MDHEN and CDR2 is SYDVKM. The CDR3 runs 16 residues. With V trimmed by 5 bases and J by 0 bases, 10 bases remained unmatched. The sample consisted of PBMCs. The chain links TRBV28 to TRBJ2-7, with TRBD1 matching over 7 bases. The receptor comes from a woman aged 40 to 50 in good health and CMV-seronegative. CDR3 sequence: CASSRAGTATSYEQYF. CDR3 DNA sequence: TGTGCCAGCAGTCGCGCCGGGACAGCTACCTCCTACGAGCAGTACTTC.